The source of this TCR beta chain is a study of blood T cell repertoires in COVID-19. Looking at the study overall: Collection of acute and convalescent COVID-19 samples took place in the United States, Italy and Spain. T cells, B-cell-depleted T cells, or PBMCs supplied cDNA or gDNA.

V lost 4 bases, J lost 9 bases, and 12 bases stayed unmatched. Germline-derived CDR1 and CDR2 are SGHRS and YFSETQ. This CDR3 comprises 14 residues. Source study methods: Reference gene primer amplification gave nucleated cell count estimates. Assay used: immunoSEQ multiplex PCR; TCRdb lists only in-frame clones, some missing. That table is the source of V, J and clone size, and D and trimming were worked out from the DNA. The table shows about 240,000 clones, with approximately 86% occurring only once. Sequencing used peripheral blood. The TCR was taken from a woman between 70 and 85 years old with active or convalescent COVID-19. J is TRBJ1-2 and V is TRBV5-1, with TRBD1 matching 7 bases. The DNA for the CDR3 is TGCGCCAGCAGCCCCACCGGGACAGCCATCCGCTACACCTTC. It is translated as CASSPTGTAIRYTF.